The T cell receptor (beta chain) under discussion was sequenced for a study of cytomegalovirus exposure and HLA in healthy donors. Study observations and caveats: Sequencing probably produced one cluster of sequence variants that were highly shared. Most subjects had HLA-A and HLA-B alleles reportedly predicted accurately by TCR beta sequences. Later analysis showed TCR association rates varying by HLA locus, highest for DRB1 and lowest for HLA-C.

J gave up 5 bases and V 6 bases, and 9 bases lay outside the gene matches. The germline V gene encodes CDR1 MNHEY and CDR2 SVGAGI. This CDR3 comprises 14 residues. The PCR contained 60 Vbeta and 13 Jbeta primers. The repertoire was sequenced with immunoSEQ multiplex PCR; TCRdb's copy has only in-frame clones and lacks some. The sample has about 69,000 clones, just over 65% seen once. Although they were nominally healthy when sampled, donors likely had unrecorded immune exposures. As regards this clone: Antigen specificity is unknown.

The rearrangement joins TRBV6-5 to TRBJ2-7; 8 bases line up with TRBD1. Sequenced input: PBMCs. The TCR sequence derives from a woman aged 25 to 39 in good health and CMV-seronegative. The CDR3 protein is CASRQPGGADEQYF. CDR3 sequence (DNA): TGTGCCAGCAGGCAACCAGGGGGCGCGGACGAGCAGTACTTC.